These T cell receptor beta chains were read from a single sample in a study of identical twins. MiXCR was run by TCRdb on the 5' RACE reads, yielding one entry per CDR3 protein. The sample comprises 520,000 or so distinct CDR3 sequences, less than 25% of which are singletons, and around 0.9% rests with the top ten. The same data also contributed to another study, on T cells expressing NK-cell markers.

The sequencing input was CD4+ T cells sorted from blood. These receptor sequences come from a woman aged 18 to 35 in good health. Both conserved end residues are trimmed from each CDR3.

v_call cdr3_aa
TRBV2 ASSGTGGYNGYT
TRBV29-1 SVAKDRLGYGYT
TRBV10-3 AISGTSVYNEQF
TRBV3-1 ASSQGTPYEQY
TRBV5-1 ASSLTSPYEQY
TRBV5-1 ASSLEARAATGELF
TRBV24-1 ATSDPLTDTQY
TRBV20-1 SAHLSGAGELF
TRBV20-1 SARPQGNQPQH
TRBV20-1 SATGSGVQETQY
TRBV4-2 ASSQATGSASYEQY
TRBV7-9 ASSRITRKFSTDTQY
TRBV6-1 ASSELRGWLATNEKLF
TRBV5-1 ASSPYVDGLEQY
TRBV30 AWGTSGRAGREQY
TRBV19 ASSITGTNTEAF